This is a list of T cell receptor beta chains from one sample in a study of technical replicates of blood from a handful of donors. Profiled with immunoSEQ multiplex PCR; TCRdb holds only in-frame clones, not every one. The sample shows 75,000 to 90,000 clones, over 80% of them seen only once. The sequenced sample consisted of T cells isolated from PBMCs. These receptors all stem from a human donor in good health. Each CDR3 is given with its conserved first and last residue. D genes are given only for firm matches. Expanded clones are given a class, and other clones once, few, many or no size at all.

cdr3_length j_call d_call clone_size v_call cdr3_nt cdr3_aa
14 TRBJ2-1 TRBD1 . TRBV15 TGTGCCACTCGGGACAGAAAAACTGGGAAGAGGCAGTTCTTC CATRDRKTGKRQFF
13 TRBJ2-1 . . TRBV19 TGTGCCAGTAGTATCACGAGCGGTTTAGGGCAGTTCTTC CASSITSGLGQFF
15 TRBJ1-4 . . TRBV28 TGTGCCAGCAGTCTACCCGGAGGTGGCTCTGAAAAACTGTTTTTT CASSLPGGGSEKLFF
14 TRBJ2-7 . . TRBV5-1 TGCGCCAGCAGCTTGATCCAGGGCTCCTACGAGCAGTACTTC CASSLIQGSYEQYF
14 TRBJ2-3 . . TRBV13 TGTGCCAGCAGCCGTACACAGGCCACAGATACGCAGTATTTT CASSRTQATDTQYF
14 TRBJ2-1 . few TRBV4-2 TGTGCCAGCAGCCAAGATCGTCTAGCCGATGAGCAGTTCTTC CASSQDRLADEQFF
15 TRBJ1-5 TRBD1 . TRBV4-1 TGCGCCAGCAGCCTGGGACAGAGTAGCAATCAGCCCCAGCATTTT CASSLGQSSNQPQHF
15 TRBJ2-1 . . TRBV27 TGTGCCAGCAAGGGAGTATTATGGTTGGACAATGAGCAGTTCTTC CASKGVLWLDNEQFF
12 TRBJ1-4 . . TRBV6-1 TGTGCCAGCACCTACCGGGATGAAAAACTGTTTTTT CASTYRDEKLFF
14 TRBJ2-1 TRBD2 . TRBV7-9 TGTGCCAGCAGCTTAGAGCTAGCGGGGGCTGAGCAGTTCTTC CASSLELAGAEQFF
15 TRBJ2-7 TRBD1 . TRBV28 TGTGCCAGCAGCCCCGGCGGGACAGGGGACTACGAGCAGTACTTC CASSPGGTGDYEQYF
13 TRBJ2-7 . . TRBV5-1 TGCGCCAGTAGACAGGCCGGCCTCTACGAGCAGTACTTC CASRQAGLYEQYF
15 TRBJ2-3 TRBD1 . TRBV11-3 TGTGCCAGCAGCCCAGGGCAGGGGGCCGCAGATACGCAGTATTTT CASSPGQGAADTQYF
11 TRBJ2-7 . . TRBV28 TGTGCCAGCAGTTTTTCGAGTGAGCAGTACTTC CASSFSSEQYF
16 TRBJ2-1 TRBD1 . TRBV9 TGTGCCAGCAGCGTTAGAGACAGGGACTCCTACAATGAGCAGTTCTTC CASSVRDRDSYNEQFF
15 TRBJ2-7 TRBD1 . TRBV18 TGTGCCAGCTCACCCACAGGGGACAGATCCTACGAGCAGTACTTC CASSPTGDRSYEQYF
15 TRBJ2-3 TRBD2 once TRBV6-5 TGTGCCAGCAGACCAGAGCGGGGGAGGTCAGATACGCAGTATTTT CASRPERGRSDTQYF
15 TRBJ2-1 . few TRBV19 TGTGCCAGTAGTATAGAGCACAGGAATTACAATGAGCAGTTCTTC CASSIEHRNYNEQFF
14 TRBJ2-7 TRBD1 once TRBV28 TGTGCCAGCAGTCAACAGGGGGTCCCCTACGAGCAGTACTTC CASSQQGVPYEQYF
17 TRBJ1-1 TRBD1 once TRBV2 TGTGCCAGCAGTGAGGTGGGTGGCAGGGGGACTAACACTGAAGCTTTCTTT CASSEVGGRGTNTEAFF
11 TRBJ2-3 . once TRBV30 TGTGCCTCACGTCGGTCAGATACGCAGTATTTT CASRRSDTQYF
21 TRBJ2-7 TRBD2 once TRBV2 TGTGCCAGCAGTTATCCTTTATCGACTAGCGGGAGGCTCCCGGTGGTCTACGAGCAGTACTTC CASSYPLSTSGRLPVVYEQYF
11 TRBJ2-1 . . TRBV2 TGTGCCAGCAGCCTAGGCAATGAGCAGTTCTTC CASSLGNEQFF
19 TRBJ2-1 TRBD2 once TRBV18 TGTGCCAGCTCACTTATGGAAGCGGGAGGTCTCAGCTCCTACAATGAGCAGTTCTTC CASSLMEAGGLSSYNEQFF
15 TRBJ2-5 . . TRBV6-5 TGTGCCAGCAGTTACTCAAGGCGGGGAGGAGAGACCCAGTACTTC CASSYSRRGGETQYF
12 TRBJ1-1 . . TRBV27 TGTGCCAGCAGCTCAGGGAGGACTGAAGCTTTCTTT CASSSGRTEAFF
16 TRBJ2-7 . . TRBV5-8 TGTGCCAGCAGCTTGGGCCCTGGAGGGGTCTCCTACGAGCAGTACTTC CASSLGPGGVSYEQYF
15 TRBJ1-1 . . TRBV6-6 TGTGCCAGCAGTTACGGAGGGGTTCCGGACACTGAAGCTTTCTTT CASSYGGVPDTEAFF
15 TRBJ2-2 TRBD1 few TRBV7-7 TGTGCTAGCAGTCTCGAGGGGGCGTCGGGCGGGGAGCTGTTTTTT CASSLEGASGGELFF
13 TRBJ2-5 TRBD2 . TRBV2 TGTGCCAGCCGTCTACGGGGAGGGGAGACCCAGTACTTC CASRLRGGETQYF
14 TRBJ1-1 TRBD1 . TRBV25-1 TGTGCCAGCACGGGAGACAGGGAGAACACTGAAGCTTTCTTT CASTGDRENTEAFF
16 TRBJ2-5 TRBD2 . TRBV6-1 TGTGCCAGCAGTGAAGTCGAGCTAGCGGACCAAGAGACCCAGTACTTC CASSEVELADQETQYF
15 TRBJ1-1 TRBD1 once TRBV19 TGTGCCAGTAGTATAGGACAGGGGGAGGGCACTGAAGCTTTCTTT CASSIGQGEGTEAFF
11 TRBJ1-1 . few TRBV6-5 TGTGCCAGCAGAAACTGGGCGGAAGCTTTCTTT CASRNWAEAFF
14 TRBJ2-5 TRBD1 . TRBV5-1 TGCGCCAGCAGCTTTACAGGGGCGCAAGAGACCCAGTACTTC CASSFTGAQETQYF
15 TRBJ2-3 . . TRBV6-5 TGTGCCAGCAGTTCCTATGGGGGCTACACAGATACGCAGTATTTT CASSSYGGYTDTQYF
15 TRBJ1-5 TRBD1 . TRBV6-1 TGTGCCAGCAGTACAGGACAGGGCGGGAATCAGCCCCAGCATTTT CASSTGQGGNQPQHF
14 TRBJ2-7 TRBD2 . TRBV6-5 TGTGCCAGCAGTTACTCGGCGGGAGTGGTCGAGCAGTACTTC CASSYSAGVVEQYF
16 TRBJ2-5 TRBD1 . TRBV4-1 TGCGCCAGCAGCCGGGCCCGACAGGGTACGACAGAGACCCAGTACTTC CASSRARQGTTETQYF
15 TRBJ2-3 . . TRBV12-2 TGTGCAAGTCGCTCACGACTGAGGGGCACAGATACGCAGTATTTT CASRSRLRGTDTQYF
13 TRBJ2-7 TRBD1 . TRBV6-5 TGTGCCAGCCGGGACAGGGGACACTACGAGCAGTACTTC CASRDRGHYEQYF
13 TRBJ1-1 . . TRBV6-5 TGTGCCAGCAGGGGGGGGAAGAACACTGAAGCTTTCTTT CASRGGKNTEAFF
17 TRBJ1-2 TRBD1 . TRBV19 TGTGCCAGTAGTCCCGGGACAGGGGGCACAGCTAACTATGGCTACACCTTC CASSPGTGGTANYGYTF
11 TRBJ2-7 . . TRBV10-3 TGTGCCATCAGTGATCTCTACGAGCAGTACTTC CAISDLYEQYF
15 TRBJ1-2 . . TRBV2 TGTGCCGGGGTGGACCGACGAGGAGGCTCCTATGGCTACACCTTC CAGVDRRGGSYGYTF
17 TRBJ2-7 . . TRBV29-1 TGCAGCGTCATGTTTGAAAACATCGGGGGGCGCGCCTACGAGCAGTACTTC CSVMFENIGGRAYEQYF
13 TRBJ1-1 . . TRBV6-1 TGTGCCAGCAGTGAAGTCACTCTCGCTGAAGCTTTCTTT CASSEVTLAEAFF
13 TRBJ1-3 . . TRBV11-3 TGTGCCAGCAGTTCTAATAGCCGAAACACCATATATTTT CASSSNSRNTIYF
16 TRBJ2-2 TRBD2 . TRBV12-5 TGTGCTAGTGGTTTGAGCCTAGCGGAGAACACCGGGGAGCTGTTTTTT CASGLSLAENTGELFF
16 TRBJ1-1 TRBD1 . TRBV7-9 TGTGCCAGCAGCTCAATACCAGGGGGGTTGAACACTGAAGCTTTCTTT CASSSIPGGLNTEAFF
18 TRBJ2-3 TRBD1 . TRBV7-6 TGTGCCAGCAGCTTAGAGGCTTTCCGGGACAGGGCGACAGATACGCAGTATTTT CASSLEAFRDRATDTQYF
13 TRBJ2-5 . once TRBV11-3 TGTGCCAGCAGCGTCCGGGGGTTGGAGACCCAGTACTTC CASSVRGLETQYF
13 TRBJ1-2 . . TRBV28 TGTGCCAGCGGATGGGGGGTGACCTATGGCTACACCTTC CASGWGVTYGYTF
20 TRBJ2-2 . . TRBV10-3 TGTGCCATCAGTGAGTCCTCGGGACTCCTGAAGCCCACGAACACCGGGGAGCTGTTTTTT CAISESSGLLKPTNTGELFF
15 TRBJ2-1 . once TRBV28 TGTGCCAGCCCGCCAGGTAGGAAGCCGCTGAATGAGCAGTTCTTC CASPPGRKPLNEQFF
14 TRBJ2-7 TRBD2 . TRBV5-1 TGCGCCAGCGCCCCCGGGGGGATGGCCTACGAGCAGTACTTC CASAPGGMAYEQYF
16 TRBJ1-2 . once TRBV7-9 TGTGCCAGCAGCTTACCCGGACGACAGAGACTTTCTGGCTACACCTTC CASSLPGRQRLSGYTF
14 TRBJ2-1 . . TRBV6-6 TGTGCCAGCTCCCCAGGCGGGGCCTACAATGAGCAGTTCTTC CASSPGGAYNEQFF